These 17 T cell receptor beta chains originate from one sample sequenced in a study of read filtering for tumor transcriptome and immune sequencing. Molecular barcoded adaptors covering alpha/delta and beta/gamma chains were used on about 390 ng RNA. TCRdb re-analysed the reads in MiXCR, keeping a single row per CDR3 protein. The repertoire holds around 35,000 distinct CDR3 sequences, with roughly 15% as singletons. What was sequenced was a population of CD138-negative cells sorted from bone marrow. The receptor set was obtained from a donor at least 40 years old with multiple myeloma.

This clonotype was counted many times. The J gene is TRBJ2-4, the V gene TRBV20-1; 10 nucleotides line up with TRBD1. Germline V lookup: CDR1 DFQATT, CDR2 SNEGSKA (reference sequence). The CDR3 is 13 amino acids. The trim removed 3 bases at V and 8 bases at J, leaving 4 bases unmatched. The CDR3, as DNA: TGCAGTGCTAGTGGGACAGGGGTTGACATTCAGTACTTC. Encoded protein: CSASGTGVDIQYF.

This clonotype came up many times. The J gene is TRBJ1-4, the V gene TRBV18; D not resolved. This CDR3 spans 13 amino acids. Trimming left V 2 bases short and J 7 bases short, with 8 bases between. CDR1 and CDR2 from the germline V gene are KGHSH and LQKENI. CDR3: CASSPGWREKLFF. In nucleotides, the CDR3 is TGTGCCAGCTCACCAGGGTGGCGTGAAAAACTGTTTTTT.

This clonotype was seen ten or more times. The chain recombines TRBV5-1 with TRBJ2-7, with D perhaps assigned TRBD1 or TRBD2 (5 bases each). This CDR3 has 14 amino acids. V lost 4 bases, J lost 0 bases, and 11 bases lay in between. Germline V gene data show CDR1 as SGHRS and CDR2 as YFSETQ. The CDR3 DNA follows: TGCGCCAGCAGCGCCCGGGACGGCTCCTACGAGCAGTACTTC. The encoded protein is CASSARDGSYEQYF.

This clonotype was observed many times. The rearrangement joins TRBV6-5 to TRBJ2-3, with 8 bases aligning to TRBD2. The CDR3 is 18 residues long. Trimming removed 2 bases from V and 5 bases from J; junction bases left unmatched: 15. CDR1 and CDR2 from the germline V gene are MNHEY and SVGAGI. The CDR3 nucleotides are TGTGCCAGCAGTTACCATAAGGCCGGGAGGGCCGGGGGAGATACGCAGTATTTT. It yields the protein CASSYHKAGRAGGDTQYF.

This clonotype appeared a few times. A much bigger clone sits one base away, suggesting this may be a read error. The rearrangement joins TRBV18 to TRBJ2-7; 7 nucleotides line up with TRBD2. The CDR3 consists of 14 residues. CDR1 and CDR2 (germline): KGHSH, LQKENI. This chain's CDR3 is CASPPRDYKYEQYF. Here the CDR3 DNA reads TGTGCCAGCCCACCCCGGGACTACAAATACGAGCAGTACTTC.

This clonotype came up many times. The chain joins TRBV11-2 to TRBJ2-5, with D unresolved. Trimming removed 3 bases from V and 2 bases from J, with 10 bases in between. The CDR3 loop spans 14 amino acids. The germline CDR1 and CDR2 sequences are SGHAT and FQNNGV. In nucleotides, the CDR3 is TGTGCCAGCAGCTTCTCTGGCAGGCAAGAGACCCAGTACTTC. Translated, it gives CASSFSGRQETQYF.

This clonotype was found many times. The junction differs from germline at one of its ends, possibly a read error. V is TRBV2 and J is TRBJ1-5; tentatively, D is TRBD1 (5 bases). The CDR3 is 12 amino acids. CDR1 is SNHLY and CDR2 is FYNNEI in the germline V gene. The CDR3 DNA follows: TGTGCAAGCAAGGTAGGGGATCAGCCCCAGCATTTT. Translated: CASKVGDQPQHF.

The chain recombines TRBV7-2 with TRBJ1-3; D is undetermined. This CDR3 has 17 amino acids. Germline CDR1 reads SGHTA; CDR2 reads FQGNSA. V shed 2 bases and J shed 4 bases, with 18 bases lying between them. The CDR3 is CASSLRFPPERGNTIYF. The DNA for the CDR3 is TGTGCCAGCAGCTTAAGATTCCCTCCGGAGAGGGGAAACACCATATATTTT.

This clonotype showed up many times. The chain carries TRBV7-4 and TRBJ1-5, with TRBD1 as a possible D gene (5 bases). Per germline, CDR1 SGHVT and CDR2 SQSDAQ. This CDR3 has 16 residues. V lost 6 bases and J 3 bases, leaving 18 bases between the germline ends. The CDR3 reads CASRESWGGINQPQHF. The CDR3 DNA reads as TGTGCCAGCAGAGAGAGTTGGGGCGGAATCAATCAGCCCCAGCATTTT. The entire variable domain, with the rest obtained from reference TRBV7-4 and TRBJ1-5, is as follows: GAGVSQSPRYKVAKRGRDVALRCDSISGHVTLYWYRQTLGQGSEVLTYSQSDAQRDKSGRPSGRFSAERPERSVSTLKIQRTEQGDSAVYLCASRESWGGINQPQHFGDGTRLSIL.

As concerns this clonotype: This may stem from a read error, because a much larger clone lies one nucleotide away. CDR3 DNA sequence: TGTGCCAGCAGTAATAGCGCCTACGATGAGCAGTTCTTC. Protein sequence: CASSNSAYDEQFF. The chain couples TRBV2 to TRBJ2-1; D might be TRBD2 (5 bases). There are 13 residues in the CDR3. Germline V gene lookup returns CDR1 SNHLY and CDR2 FYNNEI.

This clonotype was found many times. The chain uses TRBV20-1 and TRBJ2-1, with 10 bases that match TRBD2. Germline CDR1 is DFQATT and CDR2 is SNEGSKA (reference sequence). The CDR3 runs to 19 residues. V shed 0 bases and J 8 bases; nucleotides not matched to a gene: 19. As DNA, the CDR3 is TGCAGTGCTAGAGATCGTGGATCGTTGCTAGCGGGAGTTATGGATGAGCAGTTCTTC. This encodes CSARDRGSLLAGVMDEQFF.

This clonotype was seen repeatedly, ten times or more. The V gene is TRBV6-1, the J gene TRBJ1-1; TRBD1 agrees at 8 bases. Germline loops: CDR1 MNHNS, CDR2 SASEGT. This CDR3 has 16 amino acids. With V trimmed by 6 bases and J by 3 bases, 12 bases remained unmatched. The CDR3: CASRTGVWRSDTEAFF. The DNA of the CDR3 is TGTGCCAGCAGGACAGGGGTATGGAGGTCGGACACTGAAGCTTTCTTT.

This sequence joins TRBV29-1 and TRBJ2-1; D uncertain. Trimming removed 5 bases from V and 8 bases from J, with 10 bases in between. This CDR3 is 11 amino acids long. Looked up from germline, CDR1 is SQVTM and CDR2 is ANQGSEA. The CDR3 loop reads CSVSVGDEQFF. DNA of the CDR3: TGCAGCGTTTCCGTGGGCGATGAGCAGTTCTTC.

This clonotype was observed many times. This chain joins TRBV4-1 and TRBJ1-4, with TRBD1 as a possible D gene (6 bases). V lost 0 bases to trimming and J lost 6 bases, with 8 bases between them. This CDR3 comprises 14 residues. Per the germline V gene, CDR1 is MGHRA and CDR2 is YSYEKL. CDR3 in amino acids: CASSQDWTDEKLFF. CDR3 coding DNA: TGCGCCAGCAGCCAAGATTGGACAGATGAAAAACTGTTTTTT.

This clonotype has at least ten counts. The CDR3 DNA sequence: TGTGCCAGCAGCTTGGACAGGGGGCAATCCTACAATGAGCAGTTCTTC. The encoded protein is CASSLDRGQSYNEQFF. The rearrangement uses TRBV5-4 and TRBJ2-1; 9 bases line up with TRBD1. V was clipped by 0 bases and J by 1 base; unmatched bases: 2. The CDR3 has 16 residues. Germline values: CDR1 SGHNT, CDR2 YYREEE (reference sequence). Full variable domain (outside the CDR3, taken from reference TRBV5-4 and TRBJ2-1): ETGVTQSPTHLIKTRGQQVTLRCSSQSGHNTVSWYQQALGQGPQFIFQYYREEENGRGNFPPRFSGLQFPNYSSELNVNALELDDSALYLCASSLDRGQSYNEQFFGPGTRLTVL.

This clonotype was observed at least ten times. Just one base apart from a much larger clone, this may be a read error. The rearrangement joins TRBV20-1 to TRBJ2-1, with 7 bases that match TRBD1. The CDR3 is 12 amino acids. Looked up from germline, CDR1 is DFQATT and CDR2 is SNEGSKA (reference sequence). The CDR3 sequence: CSAPGQTNGQFF. The CDR3 DNA follows: TGCAGTGCTCCGGGACAGACCAATGGGCAGTTCTTC.

This clonotype came up many times. V and J are TRBV5-1 and TRBJ2-7; 11 nucleotides agree with TRBD1. The V and J ends lost 0 bases and 7 bases, in that order; junction bases with no gene match: 6. CDR3 length: 15 residues. CDR1 and CDR2 from the germline V gene are SGHRS and YFSETQ. The CDR3 DNA is TGCGCCAGCAGCTTGGAGGACAGGGGGCTCCCAGAGCAGTACTTC. It yields the protein CASSLEDRGLPEQYF.